This TCR beta chain was sequenced in a study of OX40 agonist ivuxolimab in advanced cancers. Study-wide background: An agonistic human IgG2 monoclonal antibody against OX40 (CD134) was given.

The germline CDR1 and CDR2 sequences are SEHNR and FQNEAQ (reference sequence). The CDR3 extends over 14 amino acids. Trimming took 3 bases from V and 4 from J; bases not matched to a gene: 5. TCRdb's table, derived via immunoSEQ multiplex PCR, lists solely in-frame clones and lacks some. The data show nearly 110,000 clones, with roughly nine tenths seen just once and approximately 0.52% held by the top ten. The chain has TRBV7-9 and TRBJ1-1, with 7 bases matching TRBD1. The receptor was isolated from an adult with an advanced solid tumor such as melanoma, head and neck, liver or kidney cancer. The sample was CD4+ or CD8+ T cells sorted from blood, taken in a trial of the OX40 agonist ivuxolimab. CDR3 protein: CASSLQDRATEAFF. The CDR3 DNA sequence: TGTGCCAGCAGCTTGCAAGACAGGGCCACTGAAGCTTTCTTT.